Detailed here is one TCR beta chain. Its antigen is not known. This PCR relied on a set of 60 Vbeta primers and 13 Jbeta primers. The assay was immunoSEQ multiplex PCR, and TCRdb's table has in-frame clones only and misses some. Of under 200,000 clones listed, around nine tenths are singletons. These data originate in a study of cytomegalovirus exposure and HLA in healthy donors. Findings and limits, study-wide: An observed cluster of highly shared sequence variants was recorded as a likely sequencing artifact. Associated with cytomegalovirus, according to the listing, were 150 to 200 TCR beta chains. For TCR beta chains, V- and J-gene trimming was later linked to a missense DCLRE1C variant.

The germline gives CDR1 MNHEY, CDR2 SMNVEV (reference sequence). The CDR3 is made up of 15 amino acids. V was clipped by 6 bases and J by 3 bases; unmatched bases: 8. This chain joins TRBV27 and TRBJ2-7, with 10 bases lining up with TRBD2. Sequencing was performed on PBMCs. The origin of this receptor is a woman in her twenties or thirties in good health and CMV-seronegative. CDR3 residues: CASSLAGTSDYEQYF. In DNA, the CDR3 is TGTGCCAGCAGCTTAGCCGGGACTAGCGACTACGAGCAGTACTTC.